This entry describes one T cell receptor beta chain. It lacks a known antigen. No base-level quality is on record; no much larger clone is a single base apart. PBMCs were isolated by Ficoll-Paque density gradient centrifugation. From V the trimming removes 3 bases and from J it removes 7 bases, while the gene matches leave 8 bases of the junction unaccounted for. There are 16 amino acids in the CDR3, from cysteine to phenylalanine inclusive. Here the CDR3 DNA is all that survives: 48 bases in frame from base 1. The germline V gene gives CDR1 as KGHDR and CDR2 as SFDVKD. Reads for this sample came from an Illumina NovaSeq 6000. Using 5'RACE with constant-segment primers, TCRalpha and TCRbeta cDNA libraries were constructed, with sample barcodes and unique molecular identifiers added in the process. Trizol reagent was used to extract RNA from every sample. Library amplification was performed in two PCR steps, and a second sample barcode and Illumina TruSeq adapters were introduced in the second step. The libraries were sequenced on an Illumina NovaSeq using 2 x 150 bp paired-end reads. On the authors' methods: The reads were demultiplexed and collapsed into UMI-guided consensus sequences using migec v1.2.7. With mixcr v2.1.11, UMI consensuses were aligned to TRA and TRB V and J templates and assembled into clonotypes. A clonotype was counted as expanded or contracted only if both edgeR and NoisET called the change significant, with noise models trained on biological replicates. edgeR calls used a false discovery rate-adjusted p below 0.01 and a log2 fold-change threshold of 1. As an exploratory analysis of dynamics, max-normalized trajectories of the 1000 most abundant clonotypes were examined by PCA with hierarchical clustering. Separately sequenced CD4+ and CD8+ repertoires were used to assign the CD4 or CD8 phenotype of responding clones. The public reads were quality trimmed at Q25 with fastp and then assembled into clones with MiXCR by TCRdb, keeping productive beta chains. Each record represents a unique CDR3 protein, reported with the most common genes and DNA among its rows. These V and J calls originate from TCRdb's pipeline instead of the authors' own analysis. Across this sample there are 450,000 to 650,000 distinct CDR3 sequences, with around 21% seen only once. The ten biggest clones cover 12% of the sample.

These data come from a study of T-cell memory formation after mild COVID-19 (dated by TCRdb to the early 2020s). Turning to the overall study: TCR sequence clusters from the two donors were largely donor specific. In two donors, T-cell clones that expanded and contracted after mild COVID-19 were followed by sequencing TCRalpha and TCRbeta repertoires longitudinally. Two young, previously healthy adult volunteers, one female and one male, were included in the cohort.

Study-wide findings and limitations: Clones that contracted from day 15 to 85 showed balanced CD4/CD8 phenotypes, whereas a second wave of clones that expanded from day 15 to 37 leaned towards CD4+. The detection of some responding clones in pre-infection memory suggests that pre-existing cross-reactive memory T cells joined the SARS-CoV-2 response. Contracting CD4+ clones were located mainly in the CM and EM memory subsets, whereas CD8+ clones were found to be enriched in EMRA. The second-wave clones that peaked on day 37 were not confirmed to be SARS-CoV-2 specific. The study covered only a couple of mild cases, and larger cohorts including severe cases with pre-infection samples were considered necessary.

The rearrangement joined TRBV24-1 to TRBJ2-2, with 9 bases matching TRBD1. The sequence was collected from an adult woman who had mild COVID-19 (a few samples of this study predate the infection). The sample titles of this study are shuffled in the database, so cell type and time point are left out; the donor was told from shared clones. The sequencing input was PBMCs or a T cell subset sorted from them (not recorded which). CDR3 reads: CATSDLPGTGYGELFF. The DNA sequence reads TGTGCCACCAGTGATCTTCCCGGGACAGGGTACGGGGAGCTGTTTTTT.